The present entry profiles one T cell receptor (beta chain) with its context. The sample is drawn from a study of T-cell memory formation after mild COVID-19. TCRdb reanalysed the 5' RACE reads using MiXCR and keeps one entry per CDR3 protein. Here the sample spans around 470,000 distinct CDR3 sequences, 20% being singletons. Trimming shortened V by 4 bases and J by 7 bases, and 25 bases separated the two germline ends. Germline CDR1 reads LGHDT; CDR2 reads YNNKEL (reference sequence). CDR3 size: 17 residues. The sequencing input was PBMCs or a T cell subset sorted from them (not recorded which). This rearrangement joins TRBV3-1 to TRBJ1-1; the D gene is possibly TRBD1 (5 bases). This receptor was identified in an adult woman who had mild COVID-19 (a few samples of this study predate the infection). Cell type and time point are not known. CDR3: CASSRSSRQLGLNEAFF. DNA of the CDR3: TGTGCCAGCAGCCGATCATCCCGACAGCTGGGTTTGAATGAAGCTTTCTTT.